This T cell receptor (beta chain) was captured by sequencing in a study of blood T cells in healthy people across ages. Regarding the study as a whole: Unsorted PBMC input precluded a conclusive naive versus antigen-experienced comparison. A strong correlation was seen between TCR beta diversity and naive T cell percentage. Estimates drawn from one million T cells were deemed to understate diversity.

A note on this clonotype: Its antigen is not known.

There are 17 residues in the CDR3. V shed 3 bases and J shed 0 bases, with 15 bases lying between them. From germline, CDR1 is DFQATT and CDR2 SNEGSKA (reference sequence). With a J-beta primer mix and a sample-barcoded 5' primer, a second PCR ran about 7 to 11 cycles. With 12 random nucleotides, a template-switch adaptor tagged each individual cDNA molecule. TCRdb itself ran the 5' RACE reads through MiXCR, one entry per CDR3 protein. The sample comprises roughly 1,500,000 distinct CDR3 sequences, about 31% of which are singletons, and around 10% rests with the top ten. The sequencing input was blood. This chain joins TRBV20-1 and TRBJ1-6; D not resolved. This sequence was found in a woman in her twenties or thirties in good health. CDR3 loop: CSASQQSLGSYNSPLHF. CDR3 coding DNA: TGCAGTGCTAGTCAACAGTCCCTGGGCTCCTATAATTCACCCCTCCACTTT.